What follows describes a single T cell receptor beta chain. Its target is not known. Germline CDR1 and CDR2: KGHSH and LQKENI. V gave up 1 base and J gave up 0 bases; unmatched junction bases: 3. The CDR3 contains 16 residues. The sample belongs to a study of memory CD4+ T cells and cytomegalovirus serostatus. Whole-study results and caveats: A US-trained random forest predicted CMV serostatus with median AUC approximately 0.9. About two fifths of the roughly 150 known CMV-associated TCRbeta sequences appeared in CD4+ memory.

Single viable CD3+CD4+CD8-CD45RO+ cells were sorted as the memory CD4+ T cells. Only in-frame clones appear in the TCRdb table, and some are missing; sequencing was by immunoSEQ multiplex PCR. In the table there are 45,000 to 60,000 clones, about three quarters of which are singletons. The chain has TRBV18 and TRBJ1-3, with 7 positions matching TRBD1. Sequenced sample: memory CD4+ T cells from blood. This receptor was obtained from an adult in good health and CMV-seropositive. CDR3 bases: TGTGCCAGCTCACCACATCCAGGGGGCTCTGGAAACACCATATATTTT. It is translated as CASSPHPGGSGNTIYF.